A single sample gave rise to the 14 T cell receptor beta chains below, sequenced in a study of cytomegalovirus exposure and HLA in healthy donors. The primer mix had 60 Vbeta and 13 Jbeta primers. Clones were sequenced by immunoSEQ multiplex PCR, and TCRdb holds only the in-frame ones, with some missing. The table has about 190,000 clones, 70% to 80% seen once. The sequencing sample was made of PBMCs. The receptor source for this set is a woman aged 25 to 39 in good health and CMV-seropositive.

This clone was recorded a few times. The V call is TRBV29-1, the J call TRBJ1-1; possibly TRBD1 for D (5 bases). V was shortened by 1 base and J by 1 base, with 13 bases between the two germline ends. The germline V gene has CDR1 SQVTM and CDR2 ANQGSEA. The CDR3 is made up of 15 amino acids. DNA of the CDR3: TGCAGCGTTGAAGGACAGTCCACGGGGAACACTGAAGCTTTCTTT. It translates to CSVEGQSTGNTEAFF. Together with reference TRBV29-1 and TRBJ1-1, the CDR3 gives the full variable domain: SAVISQKPSRDICQRGTSLTIQCQVDSQVTMMFWYRQQPGQSLTLIATANQGSEATYESGFVIDKFPISRPNLTFSTLTVSNMSPEDSSIYLCSVEGQSTGNTEAFFGQGTRLTVV.

This chain uses TRBV27 with TRBJ1-1, with D possibly matching TRBD1 (6 bases). V was shortened by 6 bases and J by 0 bases, with 11 bases between the two germline ends. CDR3 size: 14 residues. CDR1 is MNHEY, CDR2 SMNVEV, per germline (reference sequence). This CDR3 is CASRHRVMNTEAFF. CDR3 nucleotide sequence: TGTGCCAGCAGACACAGGGTAATGAACACTGAAGCTTTCTTT.

V usage is TRBV4-3 and J usage is TRBJ2-4; 8 bases map to TRBD2. This CDR3 has 17 amino acids. The V gene end was trimmed by 0 bases and the J gene end by 1 base; junction bases not matched to a gene: 5. Germline V gene data show CDR1 as LGHNA and CDR2 as YSLEER. The CDR3 here is CASSQEASGFAKNIQYF. DNA for the CDR3: TGCGCCAGCAGCCAAGAAGCTAGCGGGTTCGCCAAAAACATTCAGTACTTC.

The chain links TRBV5-1 to TRBJ2-1, with 10 bases identical to TRBD2. Germline CDR1 reads SGHRS; CDR2 reads YFSETQ. The CDR3 contains 16 residues. J lost 3 bases, V lost 2 bases, and 5 bases had no gene match. The CDR3 loop is CASSFEAGGGYNEQFF. For the CDR3, the DNA is TGCGCCAGCAGCTTCGAAGCGGGAGGGGGCTACAATGAGCAGTTCTTC.

The chain links TRBV28 to TRBJ1-5; D unresolved. Trimming left V 5 bases short and J 1 base short, with 15 bases between. This CDR3 is built from 16 residues. Germline V gene sequence: CDR1 MDHEN, CDR2 SYDVKM. This CDR3 is CASSHPRGGSNQPQHF. Written as DNA, the CDR3 is TGTGCCAGCAGTCACCCTCGGGGAGGGAGCAATCAGCCCCAGCATTTT.

This clone has a single count. The rearrangement links TRBV7-2 to TRBJ2-2, with unresolved D. The CDR3 is 14 residues long. Germline CDR1 SGHTA, CDR2 FQGNSA. The V and J ends lost 4 bases and 1 base respectively, with 7 bases between them. CDR3 sequence (DNA): TGTGCCAGCAGCTCCCGAGGGAACACCGGGGAGCTGTTTTTT. This encodes CASSSRGNTGELFF.

The rearrangement joins TRBV7-6 to TRBJ2-2; 12 positions agree with TRBD1. V dropped 6 bases and J dropped 3; count of bases not matched to a gene: 8. The CDR3 has 17 residues. Germline CDR1 SGHVS, CDR2 FNYEAQ. DNA of the CDR3: TGTGCCAGCAGATGGGGACAGGGGGCTTCAGACACCGGGGAGCTGTTTTTT. It is translated as CASRWGQGASDTGELFF.

V gene TRBV10-3 combines with J gene TRBJ2-3, with 10 nucleotides matching TRBD1. This CDR3 has 16 residues. Looked up from germline, CDR1 is ENHRY and CDR2 is SYGVKD. The V and J ends lost 4 bases and 7 bases, in that order; junction bases with no gene match: 11. The CDR3 DNA is TGTGCCATCAGTGCTTGGGACAGGGGAGGAACTAATACGCAGTATTTT. It yields the protein CAISAWDRGGTNTQYF.

The V and J genes are TRBV4-2 and TRBJ1-2; 7 bases agree with TRBD1. There are 14 residues in the CDR3. With 0 bases clipped from V and 8 bases from J, the junction kept 6 bases outside the gene matches. The germline gives CDR1 LGHNA, CDR2 YNFKEQ. CDR3 in DNA: TGTGCCAGCAGCCAAGATGAGGGGGCGGGAGGCTACACCTTC. This sequence encodes CASSQDEGAGGYTF.

A few counts support this clone. The genes are TRBV27 and TRBJ2-7; a possible D gene is TRBD2 (5 bases). This CDR3 region has 16 residues. Trimming pared 6 bases from V and 11 bases from J, leaving 29 bases between. In germline, CDR1 is MNHEY, CDR2 SMNVEV (reference sequence). CDR3 DNA sequence: TGTGCCAGCAGCCAAACACAGTCGACCAACCGGGAACTAAAGTACTTC. It yields the protein CASSQTQSTNRELKYF.

This clone was observed a handful of times. V usage is TRBV30 and J usage is TRBJ1-3; perhaps TRBD1 as D (5 bases). Germline V CDR1 and CDR2: GTSNPN, SVGIG (reference sequence). The CDR3 runs 13 residues. Trimming stripped 5 bases from V and 0 bases from J, with 8 bases between. CDR3 amino acids: CAWETDSGNTIYF. The CDR3 DNA reads as TGTGCCTGGGAGACAGACTCTGGAAACACCATATATTTT.

V is TRBV28 and J is TRBJ2-5; TRBD2 is a possible D gene (6 bases). CDR3 length: 15 amino acids. V lost 2 bases, J lost 0 bases, and 10 bases lay in between. The germline V gene encodes CDR1 MDHEN and CDR2 SYDVKM. In DNA, the CDR3 is TGTGCCAGCAGTTTAGGTACTAGCAACCAAGAGACCCAGTACTTC. It is translated as CASSLGTSNQETQYF.

This clone occurred a few times. The chain links TRBV5-6 to TRBJ2-2, with 11 bases that match TRBD1. Trimming cost V 4 bases and J 4 bases; bases outside gene matches: 3. This CDR3 comprises 15 residues. Per the germline V gene, CDR1 is SGHDT and CDR2 is YYEEEE. The CDR3 DNA reads as TGTGCCAGCAGCGGGGGGACAGGGGGCACCGGGGAGCTGTTTTTT. It codes for CASSGGTGGTGELFF.

This clone has only one observation. The gene calls are TRBV2 and TRBJ1-3; a possible D gene is TRBD1 (5 bases). CDR3 length: 13 amino acids. The germline CDR1 and CDR2 sequences are SNHLY and FYNNEI. The V and J ends lost 5 bases and 2 bases respectively, with 7 bases between them. DNA for the CDR3: TGTGCCAGCAGTACCAGGGCTGGAAACACCATATATTTT. It codes for CASSTRAGNTIYF.